These T cell receptor beta chains were read from a single sample in a study of cytomegalovirus exposure and HLA in healthy donors. Method: immunoSEQ multiplex PCR; TCRdb's copy keeps in-frame clones and lacks some. This table has over 200,000 clones, 70% to 85% appearing once. The sequencing sample was made of PBMCs. These receptors originate from a woman in her 40s in good health and CMV-seronegative. CDR3s include the opening cysteine and the closing phenylalanine or tryptophan. Fields, in order: V gene, J gene, clone size, D gene, CDR3 protein, CDR3 DNA. The D gene is left open where the match is weak. Clone size is stated in some rows and not others, as once, few, many or a class when expanded.

V gene: TRBV28; J gene: TRBJ2-7; clone size: -; D gene: TRBD1; CDR3 protein: CASSSQAGTGVYEQYF; CDR3 DNA: TGTGCCAGCAGTTCCCAGGCCGGGACAGGGGTCTACGAGCAGTACTTC
V gene: TRBV5-6; J gene: TRBJ2-7; clone size: -; D gene: -; CDR3 protein: CASSLTGIYEQYF; CDR3 DNA: TGTGCCAGCAGCCTCACAGGGATCTACGAGCAGTACTTC
V gene: TRBV19; J gene: TRBJ2-1; clone size: -; D gene: TRBD1; CDR3 protein: CASTRQGAWEQFF; CDR3 DNA: TGTGCCAGTACCAGACAGGGGGCATGGGAGCAGTTCTTC
V gene: TRBV11-3; J gene: TRBJ2-7; clone size: -; D gene: TRBD2; CDR3 protein: CASSLGTSGDYEQYF; CDR3 DNA: TGTGCCAGCAGCTTGGGGACTAGCGGGGACTACGAGCAGTACTTC
V gene: TRBV7-6; J gene: TRBJ2-7; clone size: -; D gene: -; CDR3 protein: CASSPIAGAAYEQYF; CDR3 DNA: TGTGCCAGCAGCCCTATTGCGGGGGCTGCCTACGAGCAGTACTTC
V gene: TRBV30; J gene: TRBJ2-5; clone size: -; D gene: -; CDR3 protein: CAWNQGLQETQYF; CDR3 DNA: TGTGCCTGGAATCAAGGACTCCAAGAGACCCAGTACTTC
V gene: TRBV10-1; J gene: TRBJ2-5; clone size: once; D gene: -; CDR3 protein: CASSEGRETQYF; CDR3 DNA: TGCGCCAGCAGCGAGGGGAGAGAGACCCAGTACTTC
V gene: TRBV18; J gene: TRBJ2-5; clone size: -; D gene: TRBD2; CDR3 protein: CASSPSLTGGVSQYF; CDR3 DNA: TGTGCCAGCTCACCCTCCCTGACCGGGGGGGTGAGCCAGTACTTC
V gene: TRBV15; J gene: TRBJ1-1; clone size: -; D gene: TRBD1; CDR3 protein: CATSPGDRGSTEAFF; CDR3 DNA: TGTGCCACCAGCCCCGGGGACAGGGGGTCCACTGAAGCTTTCTTT
V gene: TRBV5-1; J gene: TRBJ2-1; clone size: -; D gene: -; CDR3 protein: CASSLGGSASLPAYNEQFF; CDR3 DNA: TGCGCCAGCAGCTTGGGAGGTTCCGCCTCCCTACCAGCCTACAATGAGCAGTTCTTC
V gene: TRBV19; J gene: TRBJ2-3; clone size: -; D gene: TRBD2; CDR3 protein: CASSKLVLAGSKTQYF; CDR3 DNA: TGTGCCAGTAGTAAATTGGTGCTAGCGGGGAGCAAAACGCAGTATTTT
V gene: TRBV19; J gene: TRBJ1-1; clone size: -; D gene: -; CDR3 protein: CASKYRNTEAFF; CDR3 DNA: TGTGCCAGTAAGTATAGGAACACTGAAGCTTTCTTT
V gene: TRBV7-2; J gene: TRBJ1-2; clone size: -; D gene: TRBD1; CDR3 protein: CASSYGQGEKYGYTF; CDR3 DNA: TGTGCCAGCAGCTATGGACAGGGGGAGAAGTATGGCTACACCTTC
V gene: TRBV4-2; J gene: TRBJ1-2; clone size: -; D gene: TRBD1; CDR3 protein: CASSQEAGTGGEGYTF; CDR3 DNA: TGTGCCAGCAGCCAAGAGGCCGGGACAGGGGGCGAGGGCTACACCTTC
V gene: TRBV19; J gene: TRBJ1-2; clone size: -; D gene: -; CDR3 protein: CASSRGYGYTF; CDR3 DNA: TGTGCCAGTAGTAGAGGCTATGGCTACACCTTC
V gene: TRBV5-6; J gene: TRBJ2-1; clone size: -; D gene: -; CDR3 protein: CASSLARRAWNEQFF; CDR3 DNA: TGTGCCAGCAGCTTGGCCCGGCGGGCCTGGAATGAGCAGTTCTTC
V gene: TRBV29-1; J gene: TRBJ1-1; clone size: few; D gene: -; CDR3 protein: CSVGETGAFF; CDR3 DNA: TGCAGCGTTGGGGAGACAGGAGCTTTCTTT
V gene: TRBV4-1; J gene: TRBJ1-2; clone size: -; D gene: -; CDR3 protein: CASSQDPGANYGYTF; CDR3 DNA: TGCGCCAGCAGCCAAGATCCAGGGGCTAACTATGGCTACACCTTC
V gene: TRBV7-9; J gene: TRBJ1-4; clone size: -; D gene: TRBD1; CDR3 protein: CASSLGGQGNEKLFF; CDR3 DNA: TGTGCCAGCAGCTTAGGAGGACAGGGGAATGAAAAACTGTTTTTT
V gene: TRBV30; J gene: TRBJ1-4; clone size: -; D gene: TRBD1; CDR3 protein: CAWSSGRGENEKLFF; CDR3 DNA: TGTGCCTGGAGCTCGGGCAGGGGGGAGAATGAAAAACTGTTTTTT
V gene: TRBV2; J gene: TRBJ1-1; clone size: -; D gene: -; CDR3 protein: CASSDGGGNTEAFF; CDR3 DNA: TGTGCCAGCAGTGACGGGGGTGGGAACACTGAAGCTTTCTTT
V gene: TRBV9; J gene: TRBJ1-2; clone size: -; D gene: TRBD1; CDR3 protein: CASSESGTGGYGYTF; CDR3 DNA: TGTGCCAGCAGCGAATCCGGGACAGGGGGTTACGGCTACACCTTC
V gene: TRBV29-1; J gene: TRBJ1-1; clone size: -; D gene: -; CDR3 protein: CSVRVNTEAFF; CDR3 DNA: TGCAGCGTTCGGGTTAACACTGAAGCTTTCTTT
V gene: TRBV15; J gene: TRBJ1-2; clone size: -; D gene: -; CDR3 protein: CATSRAARGQDYGYTF; CDR3 DNA: TGTGCCACCAGCAGAGCCGCACGAGGGCAGGACTATGGCTACACCTTC
V gene: TRBV27; J gene: TRBJ1-6; clone size: -; D gene: -; CDR3 protein: CASSLKPHYSYNSPLHF; CDR3 DNA: TGTGCCAGCAGTCTGAAACCACATTACTCCTATAATTCACCCCTCCACTTT
V gene: TRBV19; J gene: TRBJ2-2; clone size: -; D gene: -; CDR3 protein: CASSIGAGMAGELFF; CDR3 DNA: TGTGCCAGTAGTATAGGGGCCGGGATGGCCGGGGAGCTGTTTTTT
V gene: TRBV7-6; J gene: TRBJ2-5; clone size: -; D gene: -; CDR3 protein: CASSAPQKTQYF; CDR3 DNA: TGTGCCAGCAGCGCCCCTCAGAAGACCCAGTACTTC
V gene: TRBV6-1; J gene: TRBJ2-7; clone size: -; D gene: TRBD1; CDR3 protein: CASEKNPTGAYEQYF; CDR3 DNA: TGTGCCAGCGAAAAAAATCCGACAGGGGCCTACGAGCAGTACTTC
V gene: TRBV27; J gene: TRBJ2-2; clone size: -; D gene: -; CDR3 protein: CASSPGRGFSGELFF; CDR3 DNA: TGTGCCAGCAGCCCGGGACGGGGGTTTTCCGGGGAGCTGTTTTTT
V gene: TRBV7-2; J gene: TRBJ1-1; clone size: -; D gene: -; CDR3 protein: CASSPPRVADTEAFF; CDR3 DNA: TGTGCCAGCAGCCCCCCCCGGGTAGCCGACACTGAAGCTTTCTTT
V gene: TRBV29-1; J gene: TRBJ1-1; clone size: -; D gene: TRBD1; CDR3 protein: CSVGPIQGRNTEAFF; CDR3 DNA: TGCAGCGTTGGGCCAATACAGGGGCGGAACACTGAAGCTTTCTTT
V gene: TRBV10-3; J gene: TRBJ2-7; clone size: -; D gene: TRBD1; CDR3 protein: CAISSGQGIDEQYF; CDR3 DNA: TGTGCCATCAGTTCGGGACAGGGAATTGACGAGCAGTACTTC